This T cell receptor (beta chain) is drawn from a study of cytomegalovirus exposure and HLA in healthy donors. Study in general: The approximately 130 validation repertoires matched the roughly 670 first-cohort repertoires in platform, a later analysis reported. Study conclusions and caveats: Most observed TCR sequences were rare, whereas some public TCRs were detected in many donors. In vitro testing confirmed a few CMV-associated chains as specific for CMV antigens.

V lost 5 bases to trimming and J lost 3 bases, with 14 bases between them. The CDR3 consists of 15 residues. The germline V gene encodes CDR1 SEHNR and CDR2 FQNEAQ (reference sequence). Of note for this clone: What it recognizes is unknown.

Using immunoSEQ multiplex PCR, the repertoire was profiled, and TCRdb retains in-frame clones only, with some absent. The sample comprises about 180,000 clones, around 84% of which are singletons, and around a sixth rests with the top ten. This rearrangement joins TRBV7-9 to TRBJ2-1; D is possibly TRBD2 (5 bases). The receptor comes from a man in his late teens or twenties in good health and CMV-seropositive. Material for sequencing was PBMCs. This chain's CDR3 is CASSARTGSYNEQFF. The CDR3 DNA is TGTGCCAGCAGCGCTCGGACTGGAAGCTACAATGAGCAGTTCTTC. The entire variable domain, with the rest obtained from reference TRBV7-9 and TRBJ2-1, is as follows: DTGVSQNPRHKITKRGQNVTFRCDPISEHNRLYWYRQTLGQGPEFLTYFQNEAQLEKSRLLSDRFSAERPKGSFSTLEIQRTEQGDSAMYLCASSARTGSYNEQFFGPGTRLTVL.